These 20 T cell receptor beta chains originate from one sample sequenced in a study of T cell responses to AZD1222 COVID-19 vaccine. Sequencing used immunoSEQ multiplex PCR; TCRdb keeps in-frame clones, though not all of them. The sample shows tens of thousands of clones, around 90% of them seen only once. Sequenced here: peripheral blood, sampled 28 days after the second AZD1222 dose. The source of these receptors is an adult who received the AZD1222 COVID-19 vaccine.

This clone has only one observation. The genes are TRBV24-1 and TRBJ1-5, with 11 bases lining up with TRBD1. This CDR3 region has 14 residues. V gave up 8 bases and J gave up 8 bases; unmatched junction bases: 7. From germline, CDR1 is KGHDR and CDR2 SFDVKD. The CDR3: CATMRTGGEEPQHF. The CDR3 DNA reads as TGTGCCACCATGCGGACAGGGGGCGAGGAGCCCCAGCATTTT.

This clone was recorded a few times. DNA for the CDR3: TGTGCCTGGAGTGGTCTGGCGGGCTACACCTTC. Translating it yields CAWSGLAGYTF. The chain is built from TRBV30 and TRBJ1-2; no definite D call. Trimming pared 1 base from V and 8 bases from J, leaving 8 bases between. Germline values: CDR1 GTSNPN, CDR2 SVGIG (reference sequence). This CDR3 spans 11 amino acids. The full variable domain, in which reference TRBV30 and TRBJ1-2 provide the parts outside the CDR3, is SQTIHQWPATLVQPVGSPLSLECTVEGTSNPNLYWYRQAAGRGLQLLFYSVGIGQISSEVPQNLSASRPQDRQFILSSKKLLLSDSGFYLCAWSGLAGYTFGSGTRLTVV.

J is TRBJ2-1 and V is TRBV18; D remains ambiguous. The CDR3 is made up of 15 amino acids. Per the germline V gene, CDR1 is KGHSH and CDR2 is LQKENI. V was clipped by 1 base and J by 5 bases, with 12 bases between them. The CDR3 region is CASSPRDLTNNEQFF. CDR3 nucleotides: TGTGCCAGCTCACCACGGGATCTCACTAACAATGAGCAGTTCTTC. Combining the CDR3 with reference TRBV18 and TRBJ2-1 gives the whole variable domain NAGVMQNPRHLVRRRGQEARLRCSPMKGHSHVYWYRQLPEEGLKFMVYLQKENIIDESGMPKERFSAEFPKEGPSILRIQQVVRGDSAAYFCASSPRDLTNNEQFFGPGTRLTVL.

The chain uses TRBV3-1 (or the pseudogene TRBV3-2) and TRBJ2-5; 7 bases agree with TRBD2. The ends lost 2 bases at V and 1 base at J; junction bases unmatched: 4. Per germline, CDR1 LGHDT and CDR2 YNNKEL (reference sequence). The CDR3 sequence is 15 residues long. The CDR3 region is CASSQLADFQETQYF. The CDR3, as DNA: TGTGCCAGCAGCCAACTAGCGGATTTCCAAGAGACCCAGTACTTC.

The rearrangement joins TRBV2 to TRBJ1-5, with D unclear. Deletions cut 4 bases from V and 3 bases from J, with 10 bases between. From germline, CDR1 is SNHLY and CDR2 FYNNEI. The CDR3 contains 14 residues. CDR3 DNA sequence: TGTGCCAGCAGTGTCCCGGGAAACAATCAGCCCCAGCATTTT. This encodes CASSVPGNNQPQHF.

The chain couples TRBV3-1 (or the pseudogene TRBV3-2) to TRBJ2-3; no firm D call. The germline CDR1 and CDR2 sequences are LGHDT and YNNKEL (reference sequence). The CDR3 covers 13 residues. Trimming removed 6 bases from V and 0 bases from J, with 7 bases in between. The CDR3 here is CASSPESTDTQYF. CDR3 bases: TGTGCCAGCAGTCCGGAGAGCACAGATACGCAGTATTTT.

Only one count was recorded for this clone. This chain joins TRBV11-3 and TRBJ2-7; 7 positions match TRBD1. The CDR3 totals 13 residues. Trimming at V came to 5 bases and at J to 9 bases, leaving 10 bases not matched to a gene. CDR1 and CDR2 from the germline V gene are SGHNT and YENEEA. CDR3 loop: CASSRGPLHGQYF. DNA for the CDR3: TGTGCCAGCAGCAGGGGGCCATTGCACGGGCAGTACTTC.

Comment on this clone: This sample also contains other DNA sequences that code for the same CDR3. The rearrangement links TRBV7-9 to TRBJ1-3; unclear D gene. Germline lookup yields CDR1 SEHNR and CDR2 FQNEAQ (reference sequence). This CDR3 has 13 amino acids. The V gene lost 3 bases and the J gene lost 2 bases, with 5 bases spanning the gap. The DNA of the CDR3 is TGTGCCAGCAGCTTGGGTGCTGGAAACACCATATATTTT. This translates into CASSLGAGNTIYF.

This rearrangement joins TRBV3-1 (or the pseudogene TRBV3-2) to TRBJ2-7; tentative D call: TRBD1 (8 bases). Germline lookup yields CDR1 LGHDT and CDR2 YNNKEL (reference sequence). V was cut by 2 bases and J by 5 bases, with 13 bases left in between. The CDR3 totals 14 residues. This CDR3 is CASSQTGGGNEQYF. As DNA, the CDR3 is TGTGCCAGCAGCCAAACAGGGGGGGGAAACGAGCAGTACTTC.

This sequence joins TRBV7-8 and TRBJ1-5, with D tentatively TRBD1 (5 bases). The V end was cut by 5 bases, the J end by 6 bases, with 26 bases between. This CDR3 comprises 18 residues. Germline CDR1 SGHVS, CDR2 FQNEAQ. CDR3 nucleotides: TGTGCCAGCAGCCCACAGAGGGGCGTCACAAGGGGTTTTCAGCCCCAGCATTTT. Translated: CASSPQRGVTRGFQPQHF.

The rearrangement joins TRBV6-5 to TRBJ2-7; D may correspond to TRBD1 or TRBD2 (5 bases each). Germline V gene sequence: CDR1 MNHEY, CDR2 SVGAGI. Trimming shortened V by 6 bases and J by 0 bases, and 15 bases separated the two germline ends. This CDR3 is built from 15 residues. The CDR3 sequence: CASSALSGTSYEQYF. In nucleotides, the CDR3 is TGTGCCAGCAGCGCCTTATCCGGGACCTCCTACGAGCAGTACTTC.

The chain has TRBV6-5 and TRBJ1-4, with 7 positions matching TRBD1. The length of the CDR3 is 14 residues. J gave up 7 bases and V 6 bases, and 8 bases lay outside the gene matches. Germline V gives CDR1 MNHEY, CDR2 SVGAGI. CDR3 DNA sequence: TGTGCCAGCAGCCTACAGGGGTTGGCTGAAAAACTGTTTTTT. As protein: CASSLQGLAEKLFF.

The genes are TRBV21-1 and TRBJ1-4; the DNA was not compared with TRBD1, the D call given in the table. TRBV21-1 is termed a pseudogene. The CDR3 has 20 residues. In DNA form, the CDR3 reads TGTGCCAGCAGCCAACTACCACCCGGGACAGTAGGGATAGTTAATGAAAAACTGTTTTTT. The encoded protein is CASSQLPPGTVGIVNEKLFF.

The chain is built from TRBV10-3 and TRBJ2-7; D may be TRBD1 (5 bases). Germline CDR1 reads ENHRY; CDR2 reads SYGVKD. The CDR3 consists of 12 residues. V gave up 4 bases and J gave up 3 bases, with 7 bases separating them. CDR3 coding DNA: TGTGCCATCAGTGTCGACAGCTACGAGCAGTACTTC. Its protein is CAISVDSYEQYF.

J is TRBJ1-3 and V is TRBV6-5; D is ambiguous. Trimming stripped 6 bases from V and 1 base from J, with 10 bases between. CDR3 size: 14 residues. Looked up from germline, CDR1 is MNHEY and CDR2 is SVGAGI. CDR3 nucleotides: TGTGCCAGCAGACCGACGGTGTCTGGAAACACCATATATTTT. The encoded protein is CASRPTVSGNTIYF.

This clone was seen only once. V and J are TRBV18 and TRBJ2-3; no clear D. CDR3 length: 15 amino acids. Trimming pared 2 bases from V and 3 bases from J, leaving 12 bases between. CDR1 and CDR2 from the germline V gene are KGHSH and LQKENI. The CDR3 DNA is TGTGCCAGCTCACCATTGGGCCCCCCTACAGATACGCAGTATTTT. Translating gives CASSPLGPPTDTQYF.

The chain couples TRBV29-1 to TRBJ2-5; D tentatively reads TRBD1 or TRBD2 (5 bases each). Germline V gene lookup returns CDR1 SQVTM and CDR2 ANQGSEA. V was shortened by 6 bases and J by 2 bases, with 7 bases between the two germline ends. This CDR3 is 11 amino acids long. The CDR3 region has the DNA TGCAGCGTGGGACGGCAAGAGACCCAGTACTTC. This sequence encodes CSVGRQETQYF.

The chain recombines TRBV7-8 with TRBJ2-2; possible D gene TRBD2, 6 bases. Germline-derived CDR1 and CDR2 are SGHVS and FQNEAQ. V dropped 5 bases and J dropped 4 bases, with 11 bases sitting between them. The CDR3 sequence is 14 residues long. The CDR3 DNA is TGTGCCAGCAGCCGCTACGGGGGCACCGGGGAGCTGTTTTTT. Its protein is CASSRYGGTGELFF.

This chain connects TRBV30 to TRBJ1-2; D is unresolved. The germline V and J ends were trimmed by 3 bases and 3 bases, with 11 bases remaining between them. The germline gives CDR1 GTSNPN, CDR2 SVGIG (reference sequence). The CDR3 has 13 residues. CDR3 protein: CAWRLLGYYGYTF. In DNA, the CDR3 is TGTGCCTGGAGATTGCTGGGATACTATGGCTACACCTTC.

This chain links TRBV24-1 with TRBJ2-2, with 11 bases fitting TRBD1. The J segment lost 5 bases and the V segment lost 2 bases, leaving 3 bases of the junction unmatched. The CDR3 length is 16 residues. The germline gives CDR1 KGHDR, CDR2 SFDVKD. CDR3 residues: CATSDSGTGGTGELFF. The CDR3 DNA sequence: TGTGCCACCAGTGATTCCGGGACAGGGGGAACCGGGGAGCTGTTTTTT.